Below are 13 T cell receptor beta chains sequenced from a single sample in a study of CD8 T cells in ankylosing spondylitis. General observations from the study: Ankylosing spondylitis blood appeared to be characterized by a TCR beta motif of 8 or 9 highly homologous variants.

TCRdb redid the calling of the 5' RACE reads with MiXCR, one entry per CDR3 protein. This repertoire shows roughly 90,000 distinct CDR3 sequences, approximately 9.6% found once; its top ten account for under 35%. These TCRs are of unknown antigen specificity. Source material: blood, either unsorted or a sorted T cell fraction (not recorded which). These TCRs come from a male donor with ankylosing spondylitis.

This clonotype was seen more than once but under ten times. The chain couples TRBV11-2 to TRBJ1-3, with D unresolved. This CDR3 is 14 amino acids long. Germline-derived CDR1 and CDR2 are SGHAT and FQNNGV. Trimming removed 5 bases from V and 4 bases from J, with 12 bases in between. CDR3 sequence: CASSPRTDGNTIYF. CDR3 coding DNA: TGTGCCAGCAGCCCCCGGACCGACGGAAACACCATATATTTT.

The V gene is TRBV7-8, the J gene TRBJ1-1; 7 bases are shared with TRBD1. Unmatched junction bases numbered 14, after V lost 5 bases and J lost 11 bases. The CDR3 extends over 14 amino acids. Germline V gene lookup returns CDR1 SGHVS and CDR2 FQNEAQ. CDR3 residues: CASSTYRGPSWAFF. CDR3 bases: TGTGCCAGCAGCACGTACAGGGGACCATCATGGGCTTTCTTT.

This clonotype was seen at least ten times. The chain links TRBV19 to TRBJ1-2; 10 bases are a match to TRBD1. The CDR3 loop spans 17 amino acids. The junction had 9 bases not matched to a gene; V was cut back by 0 bases and J by 5 bases. Looked up from germline, CDR1 is LNHDA and CDR2 is SQIVND (reference sequence). CDR3 sequence reads: CASSIEGTGATWYGYTF. CDR3 nucleotides: TGTGCCAGTAGTATAGAGGGGACAGGGGCGACGTGGTATGGCTACACCTTC.

This clonotype has just a few counts. The rearrangement joins TRBV21-1 to TRBJ2-4; TRBD1, as called in the table, went unchecked against the DNA. TRBV21-1 is annotated as a pseudogene. This CDR3 region has 17 residues. CDR3: CARYTFISRDAKNIQYF. CDR3 in DNA: TGTGCCAGATATACCTTTATATCTCGGGATGCCAAAAACATTCAGTACTTC.

The rearrangement links TRBV11-2 to TRBJ2-1, with D uncertain. V was clipped by 1 base and J by 9 bases, with 10 bases between them. The CDR3 covers 13 residues. Germline V gene lookup returns CDR1 SGHAT and CDR2 FQNNGV. The CDR3 DNA reads TGTGCCAGCAGCTTAGGGACGCCGGGTGAGCAGTTCTTC. As protein: CASSLGTPGEQFF.

This clonotype was detected a few times. This sequence joins TRBV5-1 and TRBJ2-7, with a tentative D call TRBD1 (5 bases). CDR3 length: 14 amino acids. CDR1 is SGHRS and CDR2 is YFSETQ in the germline V gene. The germline V and J ends were trimmed by 4 bases and 4 bases, with 15 bases remaining between them. In DNA form, the CDR3 reads TGCGCCAGCAGCCCGGTTGGCTCAGGGTACGAGCAGTACGTC. This gives the protein CASSPVGSGYEQYV.

At least ten counts were recorded for this clonotype. This rearrangement joins TRBV3-1 to TRBJ2-3, with D unresolved. In germline, CDR1 is LGHDT, CDR2 YNNKEL (reference sequence). This CDR3 region has 13 residues. Trimming took 0 bases from V and 6 from J, leaving 7 bases between them. Here the CDR3 reads CASSQDLSDTQYF. For the CDR3, the DNA is TGTGCCAGCAGCCAAGATCTTTCGGATACGCAGTATTTT.

There are a few counts of this clonotype. The J gene is TRBJ2-5, the V gene TRBV30, with a possible D match to TRBD2 (5 bases). The CDR3 is made up of 14 amino acids. Trimming took off 0 bases at V and 4 bases at J, with 12 bases between the two ends. Per germline, CDR1 GTSNPN and CDR2 SVGIG (reference sequence). In DNA form, the CDR3 reads TGTGCCTGGAGTGTGGATGAGGGCCCAGAGACCCAGTACTTC. Residues: CAWSVDEGPETQYF.

This sequence joins TRBV7-9 and TRBJ2-7; 13 bases agree with TRBD2. CDR1 and CDR2 from the germline V gene are SEHNR and FQNEAQ (reference sequence). Losses at the gene ends were 3 bases for V and 6 bases for J; bases not matched to a gene: 8. The CDR3 sequence is 16 residues long. The CDR3 here is CASSLSIGTSGIEQYF. CDR3 nucleotide sequence: TGTGCCAGCAGCTTGTCAATCGGGACTAGCGGGATCGAGCAGTACTTC.

This clonotype was seen repeatedly, ten times or more. The chain recombines TRBV7-9 with TRBJ2-4; tentatively, D is TRBD2 (5 bases). The CDR3 is 16 amino acids. The V end was cut by 1 base, the J end by 0 bases, with 10 bases between. From germline, CDR1 is SEHNR and CDR2 FQNEAQ (reference sequence). The CDR3 sequence is CASSLVAGLAKNIQYF. The DNA of the CDR3 is TGTGCCAGCAGCTTAGTGGCGGGTCTAGCCAAAAACATTCAGTACTTC.

This clonotype came up many times. The chain is built from TRBV10-2 and TRBJ2-1, with 13 positions matching TRBD2. The V segment lost 6 bases and the J segment 7 bases; nucleotides outside the gene matches: 9. The CDR3 contains 16 residues. CDR1 is WSHSY and CDR2 is SAAADI in the germline V gene. The CDR3 sequence is CASSSGTSGTTNEQFF. Written as DNA, the CDR3 is TGCGCCAGCAGCTCCGGGACTAGCGGGACGACTAATGAGCAGTTCTTC.

V usage is TRBV12-3 or TRBV12-4 and J usage is TRBJ2-7, with a possible D match to TRBD2 (5 bases). Trimming took off 3 bases at V and 6 bases at J, with 12 bases between the two ends. CDR3 size: 13 residues. The CDR3 protein is CASSLGGSSEQYV. CDR3 bases: TGTGCCAGCAGTTTGGGTGGGAGTTCCGAGCAGTACGTC.

This clonotype was seen ten or more times. The chain carries TRBV20-1 and TRBJ2-1; D possibly corresponds to TRBD2 (5 bases). Trimming took 0 bases from V and 4 from J, leaving 10 bases between them. This CDR3 contains 14 residues. Germline values: CDR1 DFQATT, CDR2 SNEGSKA (reference sequence). CDR3: CSAREPAVYNEQFF. The DNA of the CDR3 is TGCAGTGCTAGAGAACCAGCGGTTTACAATGAGCAGTTCTTC.